This T cell receptor beta chain was documented in a study of neurological immune-mediated disorders. General observations from the study: The absence of shared CDR3 amino acid sequences among expanded clones across subjects suggests private repertoires in all groups.

The V end was cut by 1 base, the J end by 6 bases, with 6 bases between. Germline CDR1 reads SGHTA; CDR2 reads FQGNSA. The CDR3 spans 12 residues. This clonotype was seen only once. Antigen unknown. Preparation of the unsorted libraries drew on 2 million PBMCs stored at -80 C. It was by 5'RACE with 10-nucleotide random UMIs that the cDNA was made. TCRdb called the 5' RACE reads again in MiXCR, with one record for every CDR3 protein. The sample consists of tens of thousands of distinct CDR3 sequences, roughly an eighth of them appearing once. The sequence came from a woman in her 50s in good health. The chain joins TRBV7-2 to TRBJ1-1; D uncertain. The source material was PBMCs. The CDR3 spells CASSLGASEAFF. The DNA for the CDR3 is TGTGCCAGCAGCTTAGGTGCATCTGAAGCTTTCTTT.